This T cell receptor (beta chain) was recorded in a study of blood T cell repertoires in COVID-19. Study-wide context: Both acute and convalescent COVID-19 samples were obtained from the United States, Italy and Spain. Sample material is recorded as cDNA or gDNA derived from T cells, B-cell-depleted T cells, or PBMCs.

In the study's own analysis: Estimation of nucleated cell counts was performed using reference gene primer amplification. Only in-frame clones appear in the TCRdb table, and some are missing; sequencing was by immunoSEQ multiplex PCR. V and J calls and clone size are given by that table; D and trimming were obtained from the DNA. This table has more than 200,000 clones, around nine tenths appearing once. The CDR3 totals 16 residues. The V gene lost 0 bases and the J gene lost 4 bases, with 16 bases spanning the gap. Germline V gene data show CDR1 as SGHNT and CDR2 as YYREEE (reference sequence). During active infection, Seattle patients enrolled and were then monitored through disease.

V gene TRBV5-4 combines with J gene TRBJ2-5; perhaps TRBD2 as D (6 bases). The clonotype comes from a woman aged 60 to 75 with COVID-19, enrolled during active disease. The material sequenced was peripheral blood. The CDR3, as DNA: TGTGCCAGCAGCTTGGGGCCGGGGGTTCGGGGAGAGACCCAGTACTTC. Its protein is CASSLGPGVRGETQYF.